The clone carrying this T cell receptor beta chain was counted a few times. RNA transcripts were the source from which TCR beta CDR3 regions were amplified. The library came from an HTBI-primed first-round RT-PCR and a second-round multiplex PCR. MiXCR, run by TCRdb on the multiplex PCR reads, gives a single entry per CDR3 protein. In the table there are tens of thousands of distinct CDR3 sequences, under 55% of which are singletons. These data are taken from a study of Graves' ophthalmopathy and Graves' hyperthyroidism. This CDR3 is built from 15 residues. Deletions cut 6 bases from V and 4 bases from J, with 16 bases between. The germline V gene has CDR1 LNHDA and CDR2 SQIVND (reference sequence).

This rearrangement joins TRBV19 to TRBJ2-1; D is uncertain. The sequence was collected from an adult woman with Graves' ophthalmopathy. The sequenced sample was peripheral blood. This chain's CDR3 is CASRPWWTSYNEQFF. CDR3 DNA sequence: TGTGCCAGTAGGCCGTGGTGGACGAGTTACAATGAGCAGTTCTTC.